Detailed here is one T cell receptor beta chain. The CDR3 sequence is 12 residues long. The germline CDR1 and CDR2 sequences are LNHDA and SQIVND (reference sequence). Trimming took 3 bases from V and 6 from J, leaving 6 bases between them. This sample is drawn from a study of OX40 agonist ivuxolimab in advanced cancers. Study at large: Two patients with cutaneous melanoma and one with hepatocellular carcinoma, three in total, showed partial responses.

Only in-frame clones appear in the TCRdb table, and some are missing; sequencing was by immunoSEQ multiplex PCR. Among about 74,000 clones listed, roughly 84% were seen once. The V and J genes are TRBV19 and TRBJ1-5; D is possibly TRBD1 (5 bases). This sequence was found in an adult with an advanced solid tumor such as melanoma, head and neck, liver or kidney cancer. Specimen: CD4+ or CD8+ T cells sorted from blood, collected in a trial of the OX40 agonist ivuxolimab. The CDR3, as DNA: TGTGCCAGTAGTATCGGGGGTCAGCCCCAGCATTTT. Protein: CASSIGGQPQHF. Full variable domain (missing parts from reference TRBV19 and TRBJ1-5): DGGITQSPKYLFRKEGQNVTLSCEQNLNHDAMYWYRQDPGQGLRLIYYSQIVNDFQKGDIAEGYSVSREKKESFPLTVTSAQKNPTAFYLCASSIGGQPQHFGDGTRLSIL.